This TCR beta chain was observed in a study of post-analysis software for immune sequencing data. In regard to this clonotype: No antigen is known for it.

Unique molecular identifiers featured in each of the TCR beta cDNA libraries. MiXCR, applied by TCRdb to the PCR reads, yields one record per CDR3 protein. The data contain some 450,000 distinct CDR3 sequences, over 35% of them singletons. Overall study results and limits: About five TRBV segments (TRBV5-6, TRBV5-1 and TRBV20-1 among them) occurred more frequently in patients than in controls.

This CDR3 is built from 14 residues. Germline V gene lookup returns CDR1 DFQATT and CDR2 SNEGSKA (reference sequence). J was trimmed by 2 bases and V by 6 bases; bases with no gene match: 7. Sequences were obtained from blood. This TCR derives from a girl aged 5 to 17 with multiple sclerosis. The chain carries TRBV20-1 and TRBJ2-1; 7 nucleotides match TRBD1. CDR3 loop: CSARKGATYNEQFF. The DNA for the CDR3 is TGCAGTGCGAGGAAGGGGGCGACCTACAATGAGCAGTTCTTC.